A single sample is the source of the 2 T cell receptor beta chains below, sequenced in a study of blood T cell repertoires in COVID-19. Profiling relied on immunoSEQ multiplex PCR, and the TCRdb table lists in-frame clones only, not all of them. The sample shows around 150,000 clones, 85% to 95% of them seen only once. The source material was peripheral blood. The receptors were gathered from a woman aged 50 to 60 with acute or convalescent COVID-19.

The gene calls are TRBV2 and TRBJ1-5, with D possibly being TRBD1 (5 bases). V lost 5 bases, J lost 4 bases, and 15 bases lay in between. CDR1 and CDR2 (germline): SNHLY, FYNNEI. The CDR3 runs to 15 residues. Written as DNA, the CDR3 is TGTGCCAGCAGTTCGGGAGGGGAGGGAAATCAGCCCCAGCATTTT. Translated: CASSSGGEGNQPQHF. Looking up the rest from reference TRBV2 and TRBJ1-5 gives the full variable domain: EPEVTQTPSHQVTQMGQEVILRCVPISNHLYFYWYRQILGQKVEFLVSFYNNEISEKSEIFDDQFSVERPDGSNFTLKIRSTKLEDSAMYFCASSSGGEGNQPQHFGDGTRLSIL.

This sequence joins TRBV14 and TRBJ2-1, with D possibly TRBD2 on 6 matching bases. The CDR3 contains 15 residues. V shed 3 bases and J shed 9 bases, with 18 bases lying between them. Germline loops: CDR1 SGHDN, CDR2 FVKESK. The DNA of the CDR3 is TGTGCCAGCAGCCAGGGAGGCACCTATGTAGGTGAGCAGTTCTTC. Translating gives CASSQGGTYVGEQFF.